This TCR beta chain was captured in a study of blood T cell repertoires in COVID-19 (dated by TCRdb to the early 2020s). With regard to the full study: Samples from collaborators originated in the United States, Italy and Spain and spanned both the acute and convalescent phases of COVID-19. The material from the prospective study consisted of cDNA or gDNA derived from T cells, B-cell-depleted T cells, or PBMCs. Deeply sampled blood TCRbeta repertoires from subjects exposed to, actively infected with, or recovered from COVID-19 were included in the dataset. The repertoires were released in a freely available public database intended as a resource for research on the immune response to SARS-CoV-2. Samples were obtained from the ongoing ImmuneRACE study (first 160 participants) and from 1,200 or so subjects provided by 6 global collaborators. A de-identified subject ID, COVID-19 status, age in years and sex were almost always included in the sample metadata. HLA class I and class II types, where available, came from metadata supplied by the sample provider rather than from assay-based typing.

Via the germline V gene, CDR1 is SGHDT and CDR2 YYEEEE. V sheds 1 base and J sheds 2 bases, leaving 18 bases between their ends. Taken from cysteine to phenylalanine, the CDR3 has 17 residues. Of the read, only the CDR3 DNA is kept; its 51 bases are in frame from base 1. One collaborating source in Seattle enrolled patients while the patients were actively infected and followed the patients over time throughout the course of disease. Whole blood was collected in K2EDTA tubes by collaborating institutions according to the institutions' own protocols. Collaborator samples were shipped for TCRbeta analysis as frozen whole blood, isolated PBMCs, or DNA extracted from either sample type. Findings and caveats that apply to the study as a whole: The amount of clinical and demographic metadata varied by source and participant and was provided uncurated.

A note on this clone: What antigen it recognizes has not been identified. No base quality values were provided; no much bigger clone lies one nucleotide off.

TCRbeta CDR3 regions were amplified from genomic DNA using the immunoSEQ Assay, a bias-controlled multiplex PCR. Concerning the study's data processing: Nucleated cell counts per sample were estimated from amplification of reference gene primers within the assay. Sequence reads were collapsed and filtered to measure the absolute abundance of every unique TCRbeta CDR3 rearrangement. For each sample, productive Simpson clonality was calculated as the square root of Simpson's diversity index over productive rearrangements. Not all clones reach the TCRdb copy of this immuneACCESS table, which keeps in-frame sequences only. Checked studies attribute under half of the gap to unresolved V genes and leave the rest unexplained. That table furnishes V, J and clone size, whereas the DNA furnished D and trimming. In this sample the table shows 250,000 or so clones, approximately 90% of which occur a single time. The ten largest clones take up less than 3% of the sample.

The rearrangement joined TRBV5-6 to TRBJ1-2; too little of a D gene remains to name it. Sample: peripheral blood. The sequence was obtained from a man aged 25 to 40 with COVID-19, enrolled during active disease. The DNA is as follows: TGTGCCAGCAGCTTGTCACGGGAGGCGGTATTAAACTATGGCTACACCTTC. It translates to CASSLSREAVLNYGYTF.